The rows below give T cell receptor beta chains drawn from one sample of a study of blood T cell repertoires in COVID-19. The repertoire was sequenced with immunoSEQ multiplex PCR; TCRdb's copy has only in-frame clones and lacks some. The sample has approximately 500,000 clones, 85% to 90% seen once. The sample comprised peripheral blood. These receptor sequences come from a woman aged 50 to 65 with COVID-19, enrolled during active disease. Both conserved end residues are part of each CDR3. The D gene is left open where the match is weak. Rows may omit the clone size; those that give it use once, few, many or a size class.

j_gene | v_gene | len | abundance | d_gene | CDR3nt | CDR3aa
TRBJ1-5 | TRBV6-5 | 14 | . | . | TGTGCCAGCAGACCGCCGGGACATGTCAATCCCCAGCATTTT | CASRPPGHVNPQHF
TRBJ1-1 | TRBV27 | 13 | . | . | TGTGCCAGCAGTTTATTGGCCAACACTGAAGCTTTCTTT | CASSLLANTEAFF
TRBJ1-6 | TRBV3-1/TRBV3-2 | 15 | . | . | TGTGCCAGCAGCCAAAGAGGAACGGGTAATTCACCCCTCCACTTT | CASSQRGTGNSPLHF
TRBJ1-1 | TRBV29-1 | 11 | . | . | TGCAGCGGTTATAGCTACACTGAAGCTTTCTTT | CSGYSYTEAFF
TRBJ2-7 | TRBV27 | 16 | . | . | TGTGCCAGCAGTTTAAAATCTCCATACAGCTCCTACGAGCAGTACTTC | CASSLKSPYSSYEQYF
TRBJ2-7 | TRBV4-2 | 15 | once | . | TGTGCCAGCAGCCAAATTCGGGACACATCCTACGAGCAGTACTTC | CASSQIRDTSYEQYF
TRBJ1-1 | TRBV6-5 | 15 | . | TRBD1 | TGTGCCAGCAGGATAGACCGGGACAGGGTGACTGAAGCTTTCTTT | CASRIDRDRVTEAFF
TRBJ2-5 | TRBV7-6 | 15 | . | TRBD1 | TGTGCCAGCAGCTGGACACAGGGGACCTCAGAGACCCAGTACTTC | CASSWTQGTSETQYF
TRBJ1-2 | TRBV3-1/TRBV3-2 | 15 | . | TRBD1 | TGTGCCAGCAGCGAAGGACAGGGCTTTAGTGATGGCTACACCTTC | CASSEGQGFSDGYTF
TRBJ2-1 | TRBV19 | 16 | . | TRBD1 | TGTGCCAGTAGAACTACAGGGGGACTTACCTACAATGAGCAGTTCTTC | CASRTTGGLTYNEQFF
TRBJ1-1 | TRBV2 | 14 | few | . | TGTGCCAGCAGTCAGGGACTTGGGAACACTGAAGCTTTCTTT | CASSQGLGNTEAFF
TRBJ2-7 | TRBV27 | 15 | . | . | TGTGCCAGCAGTTTCCCCTCCTCAGGGAAATACGAGCAGTACTTC | CASSFPSSGKYEQYF
TRBJ1-1 | TRBV28 | 12 | . | . | TGTGCCAGCAGTTCCTCTCCGGAGGAAGCTTTCTTT | CASSSSPEEAFF
TRBJ2-6 | TRBV19 | 15 | . | . | TGTGCCAGTAGTTCTCACAGGGCCGGGGCCAACGTCCTGACTTTC | CASSSHRAGANVLTF
TRBJ1-6 | TRBV6-5 | 15 | . | . | TGTGCCAGCACCCTCTTTAGCAGCGACAATTCACCCCTCCACTTT | CASTLFSSDNSPLHF
TRBJ2-5 | TRBV11-2 | 14 | . | . | TGTGCCAGCAGCCAGAGGGCGGCGGAAGAGACCCAGTACTTC | CASSQRAAEETQYF